These 32 T cell receptor beta chains were sequenced from one sample in a study of siplizumab effects on memory and regulatory T cells. Here immunoSEQ multiplex PCR was the method, and the copy in TCRdb shows in-frame clones only, minus some. The sample has fewer than 30,000 clones, approximately 80% seen once. The sample comprised memory CD4+ T cells sorted from blood. These receptors all come from a human donor in good health.

The chain uses TRBV5-1 and TRBJ2-3, with TRBD2 matching 10 bases. CDR3 length equals 14 residues. Germline CDR1 and CDR2: SGHRS and YFSETQ. The trim removed 6 bases at V and 4 bases at J, leaving 5 bases unmatched. The CDR3 is CASTPSGSSDTQYF. The CDR3 nucleotides read TGCGCCAGCACCCCTAGCGGGAGCTCAGATACGCAGTATTTT.

This clone occurred a few times. The CDR3 sequence: CASSGTWDIYNEQFF. CDR3 DNA: TGTGCCAGCAGTGGAACTTGGGACATCTACAATGAGCAGTTCTTC. The chain employs TRBV6-1 and TRBJ2-1; TRBD1 is a possible D gene (6 bases). Germline CDR1 MNHNS, CDR2 SASEGT. This CDR3 has 15 amino acids. Trimming pared 4 bases from V and 3 bases from J, leaving 13 bases between.

This chain links TRBV4-2 with TRBJ1-2; D gene ambiguous. Germline assignment: CDR1 LGHNA and CDR2 YNFKEQ. Trimming removed 0 bases from V and 4 bases from J, with 18 bases in between. The CDR3 is 17 residues long. Written as DNA, the CDR3 is TGTGCCAGCAGCCAAGATCAATCTTCCGTCGGGGTCTATGGCTACACCTTC. This sequence encodes CASSQDQSSVGVYGYTF.

This clone is a singleton in its sample. V is TRBV5-1 and J is TRBJ2-1; 10 nucleotides align to TRBD2. The J segment lost 9 bases and the V segment lost 3 bases, leaving 3 bases of the junction unmatched. Germline V lookup: CDR1 SGHRS, CDR2 YFSETQ. CDR3 size: 13 residues. The CDR3 DNA reads as TGCGCCAGCAGCTCTGTAGCGGGGGGTGAGCAGTTCTTC. It yields the protein CASSSVAGGEQFF.

This clone turned up a few times. The rearrangement joins TRBV12-5 to TRBJ1-1; D call uncertain. CDR1 is LGHNT, CDR2 FRNRAP, per germline. CDR3 length equals 11 residues. Trimming pared 6 bases from V and 7 bases from J, leaving 9 bases between. CDR3 in amino acids: CASGSDIEAFF. CDR3 DNA sequence: TGTGCTAGTGGCTCAGATATTGAAGCTTTCTTT. Complete variable domain (other parts from reference TRBV12-5 and TRBJ1-1): DARVTQTPRHKVTEMGQEVTMRCQPILGHNTVFWYRQTMMQGLELLAYFRNRAPLDDSGMPKDRFSAEMPDATLATLKIQPSEPRDSAVYFCASGSDIEAFFGQGTRLTVV.

The chain employs TRBV2 and TRBJ1-2; 7 bases are a match to TRBD1. J lost 4 bases, V lost 6 bases, and 11 bases had no gene match. The CDR3 spans 15 residues. CDR1 is SNHLY and CDR2 is FYNNEI in the germline V gene. The CDR3: CASSVDRAETYGYTF. The CDR3 bases are TGTGCCAGCAGCGTCGACAGGGCCGAAACCTATGGCTACACCTTC.

The chain uses TRBV6-1 and TRBJ2-7; 10 bases are a match to TRBD2. The germline V gene encodes CDR1 MNHNS and CDR2 SASEGT. CDR3 size: 15 residues. The junction had 0 bases not matched to a gene; V was cut back by 1 base and J by 0 bases. CDR3 residues: CASSEGTSGSYEQYF. The CDR3 DNA is TGTGCCAGCAGTGAAGGGACTAGCGGCTCCTACGAGCAGTACTTC.

The gene calls are TRBV11-3 and TRBJ2-3; 8 bases match TRBD2. This CDR3 comprises 13 residues. The junction had 5 bases not matched to a gene; V was cut back by 6 bases and J by 6 bases. Germline V gene lookup returns CDR1 SGHNT and CDR2 YENEEA. The CDR3 DNA is TGTGCCAGCAGAAGGAGCGGGAGTGATACGCAGTATTTT. Its translation is CASRRSGSDTQYF.

V gene TRBV7-3 combines with J gene TRBJ2-5, with 7 positions matching TRBD1. The CDR3 runs 15 residues. Germline-derived CDR1 and CDR2 are SGHTA and FQGTGA. V lost 5 bases to trimming and J lost 3 bases; unmatched junction nucleotides: 9. The CDR3, as DNA: TGTGCCAGCAGCAAATCAGGGACAGAAGAAGAGACCCAGTACTTC. Encoded protein: CASSKSGTEEETQYF.

This chain uses TRBV4-1 with TRBJ2-3, with 8 bases that match TRBD2. The V segment lost 0 bases and the J segment 5 bases; nucleotides outside the gene matches: 10. CDR3 length equals 17 residues. Germline CDR1 MGHRA, CDR2 YSYEKL. The CDR3 sequence: CASSQDRAGVNRDTQYF. In DNA form, the CDR3 reads TGCGCCAGCAGCCAAGATCGAGCGGGAGTCAACAGAGATACGCAGTATTTT.

The chain is built from TRBV5-6 and TRBJ2-3; D gene ambiguous. The germline gives CDR1 SGHDT, CDR2 YYEEEE. The V and J ends lost 0 bases and 4 bases respectively, with 9 bases between them. This CDR3 has 14 amino acids. The CDR3 sequence is CASSLVKGPDTQYF. CDR3 nucleotide sequence: TGTGCCAGCAGCTTGGTAAAGGGCCCAGATACGCAGTATTTT.

The V call is TRBV20-1, the J call TRBJ2-3; the D is unclear. The CDR3 spans 10 residues. CDR1 is DFQATT, CDR2 SNEGSKA, per germline (reference sequence). V was trimmed by 7 bases and J by 6 bases, leaving 8 bases between them. CDR3 amino acids: CSGADDTQYF. CDR3 DNA sequence: TGCAGTGGCGCAGACGATACGCAGTATTTT.

The V call is TRBV6-1, the J call TRBJ2-5, with TRBD1 as a possible D gene (5 bases). The V gene's germline CDR1 is MNHNS and CDR2 SASEGT. The CDR3 totals 14 residues. Trimming removed 8 bases from V and 0 bases from J, with 13 bases in between. Written as DNA, the CDR3 is TGTGCCAGCCGACAGCCATTCAACCAAGAGACCCAGTACTTC. Amino acid sequence: CASRQPFNQETQYF.

CDR3 in amino acids: CASSTPLRGVDYGYTF. As DNA, the CDR3 is TGTGCCAGCAGCACACCCTTGAGGGGGGTTGACTATGGCTACACCTTC. V is TRBV7-2 and J is TRBJ1-2, with D perhaps TRBD1 (6 bases). The CDR3 extends over 16 amino acids. Germline V gene sequence: CDR1 SGHTA, CDR2 FQGNSA. Trimming removed 5 bases at V and 3 bases at J, with 19 bases between.

This clone has just a few counts. The chain carries TRBV6-1 and TRBJ1-4; D is unresolved. CDR3 length: 14 residues. Germline values: CDR1 MNHNS, CDR2 SASEGT. The V end lost 5 bases, the J end lost 8 bases, and 15 bases lay between the germline ends. CDR3 DNA: TGTGCCAGCAGTTTCACCCCCCCTGGCGAAAAACTGTTTTTT. It codes for CASSFTPPGEKLFF.

The V call is TRBV25-1, the J call TRBJ1-2; the match to TRBD1 covers 9 bases. This CDR3 region has 12 residues. V gave up 9 bases and J gave up 5 bases; unmatched junction bases: 4. Germline V lookup: CDR1 MGHDK, CDR2 SYGVNS. The CDR3 DNA follows: TGTGCCAGTTCCGGGACAGGGTATGGCTACACCTTC. It specifies CASSGTGYGYTF.

The rearrangement uses TRBV5-5 and TRBJ1-4, with D uncertain. The CDR3 runs 13 residues. CDR1 and CDR2 (germline): SGHKS, YYEKEE (reference sequence). V dropped 5 bases and J dropped 12 bases, with 17 bases sitting between them. In nucleotides, the CDR3 is TGTGCCAGCAGTTTTGCGGACGAGGTAGAACTGTTTTTT. Its translation: CASSFADEVELFF.

The chain recombines TRBV6-5 with TRBJ2-7; D not certain. CDR3 length: 13 residues. Germline lookup yields CDR1 MNHEY and CDR2 SVGAGI. V lost 6 bases to trimming and J lost 2 bases, with 11 bases between them. The CDR3 protein is CASREASTYEQYF. The CDR3, as DNA: TGTGCCAGCAGAGAGGCCTCTACCTACGAGCAGTACTTC.

The chain is built from TRBV28 and TRBJ2-5; possibly TRBD1 or TRBD2 for D (5 bases each). The germline V gene has CDR1 MDHEN and CDR2 SYDVKM. This CDR3 is built from 15 residues. Trimming took off 1 base at V and 5 bases at J, with 14 bases between the two ends. The CDR3 spells CASSLSGPPSETQYF. The DNA for the CDR3 is TGTGCCAGCAGTTTATCGGGACCCCCGTCGGAGACCCAGTACTTC.

The chain couples TRBV6-4 to TRBJ2-5; D uncertain. The germline gives CDR1 MRHNA, CDR2 SNTAGT. This CDR3 has 13 residues. Trimming left V 6 bases short and J 2 bases short, with 10 bases between. The CDR3 protein is CASRPQNQETQYF. The CDR3 nucleotides read TGTGCCAGCAGGCCCCAGAATCAAGAGACCCAGTACTTC.

This chain connects TRBV4-1 to TRBJ1-6; possible D gene TRBD1, 5 bases. Germline CDR1 is MGHRA and CDR2 is YSYEKL. The length of the CDR3 is 17 residues. V lost 1 base and J lost 8, with 18 bases in between. CDR3 amino acids: CASSQATTDGVYSPLHF. The CDR3 nucleotides are TGCGCCAGCAGCCAAGCCACGACAGATGGGGTTTATTCACCCCTCCACTTT.

This clone is a singleton in its sample. The CDR3 reads CASSFDPQVTEAFF. In DNA form, the CDR3 reads TGTGCCAGCAGCTTTGACCCACAGGTTACTGAAGCTTTCTTT. The chain uses TRBV7-1 and TRBJ1-1; tentative D call: TRBD1 (5 bases). TRBV7-1 qualifies as an ORF whose function is uncertain. The CDR3 sequence is 14 residues long. Trimming stripped 4 bases from V and 5 bases from J, with 14 bases between.

V and J are TRBV9 and TRBJ1-1; weak D call: TRBD1 (6 bases). CDR3 length equals 13 residues. Germline V gene lookup returns CDR1 SGDLS and CDR2 YYNGEE. V lost 3 bases, J lost 4 bases, and 10 bases lay in between. The CDR3 region is CASSATGSTEAFF. In DNA, the CDR3 is TGTGCCAGCAGCGCCACAGGGAGCACTGAAGCTTTCTTT.

The gene calls are TRBV7-9 and TRBJ1-6; a weak D match, TRBD1 (6 bases). Trimming cost V 4 bases and J 3 bases, with 10 bases left between them. Germline lookup yields CDR1 SEHNR and CDR2 FQNEAQ (reference sequence). The CDR3 is 15 residues long. The CDR3 bases are TGTGCCAGCAGCTCAGGACAGAACTATAATTCACCCCTCCACTTT. Encoded protein: CASSSGQNYNSPLHF. Full variable domain (outside the CDR3, taken from reference TRBV7-9 and TRBJ1-6): DTGVSQNPRHKITKRGQNVTFRCDPISEHNRLYWYRQTLGQGPEFLTYFQNEAQLEKSRLLSDRFSAERPKGSFSTLEIQRTEQGDSAMYLCASSSGQNYNSPLHFGNGTRLTVT.

This sequence joins TRBV7-8 and TRBJ1-2; 9 nucleotides align to TRBD1. V gave up 3 bases and J gave up 6 bases; unmatched junction bases: 2. Germline V gene data show CDR1 as SGHVS and CDR2 as FQNEAQ. The CDR3 is 13 residues long. The DNA of the CDR3 is TGTGCCAGCAGCTTGGACAGGGGAGATGGCTACACCTTC. Translation: CASSLDRGDGYTF.

The chain employs TRBV4-1 and TRBJ2-1, with D tentatively TRBD1 (6 bases). The germline CDR1 and CDR2 sequences are MGHRA and YSYEKL. The CDR3 runs to 13 residues. V was shortened by 2 bases and J by 10 bases, with 12 bases between the two germline ends. The CDR3 loop reads CASSQTQGWEQFF. The CDR3 coding sequence is TGCGCCAGCAGCCAAACGCAGGGGTGGGAGCAGTTCTTC.

J is TRBJ2-5 and V is TRBV6-1; D gene uncertain. The germline V and J ends were trimmed by 0 bases and 2 bases, with 10 bases remaining between them. The CDR3 length is 15 residues. CDR1 and CDR2 (germline): MNHNS, SASEGT. The CDR3 bases are TGTGCCAGCAGTGAAGCGTCTGGCGGACAAGAGACCCAGTACTTC. It is translated as CASSEASGGQETQYF.

CDR3 protein: CASSGPRQGRREKLFF. The CDR3 DNA follows: TGTGCCAGCAGCGGACCCCGACAGGGAAGGCGGGAAAAACTGTTTTTT. The gene calls are TRBV9 and TRBJ1-4, with TRBD1 identical over 7 bases. This CDR3 has 16 amino acids. CDR1 and CDR2 (germline): SGDLS, YYNGEE. V gave up 3 bases and J gave up 8 bases; unmatched junction bases: 13.

J is TRBJ1-1 and V is TRBV5-1; D gene uncertain. Trimming cost V 0 bases and J 0 bases, with 6 bases left between them. Germline CDR1 is SGHRS and CDR2 is YFSETQ. CDR3 length: 14 residues. CDR3 amino acids: CASSLAAVNTEAFF. In nucleotides, the CDR3 is TGCGCCAGCAGCTTGGCAGCAGTGAACACTGAAGCTTTCTTT.

DNA of the CDR3: TGTGCCAGCACCATGGGAGGCGGGGACACTGAAGCTTTCTTT. Its protein product is CASTMGGGDTEAFF. The chain is built from TRBV5-4 and TRBJ1-1; D is undetermined. CDR3 length: 14 residues. Deletions cut 6 bases from V and 3 bases from J, with 15 bases between. CDR1 and CDR2 (germline): SGHNT, YYREEE (reference sequence).

This clone appeared a few times. The V and J genes are TRBV30 and TRBJ2-7; weak D call: TRBD2 (5 bases). The CDR3 has 14 residues. Trimming removed 2 bases at V and 4 bases at J, with 15 bases between. The germline CDR1 and CDR2 sequences are GTSNPN and SVGIG (reference sequence). CDR3 coding DNA: TGTGCCTGGAGTCCAGCCCCCGGCGGGTACGAGCAGTACTTC. Translating it yields CAWSPAPGGYEQYF.

As DNA, the CDR3 is TGTGCCAGCTCACCAGGTCAGGGGATCGGCGAGCAGTACTTC. Protein product: CASSPGQGIGEQYF. The chain employs TRBV18 and TRBJ2-7; maybe TRBD1 (6 bases). With 2 bases removed from V and 6 bases from J, the gap between germline ends came to 14 bases. The CDR3 length is 14 residues. The V gene's germline CDR1 is KGHSH and CDR2 LQKENI.